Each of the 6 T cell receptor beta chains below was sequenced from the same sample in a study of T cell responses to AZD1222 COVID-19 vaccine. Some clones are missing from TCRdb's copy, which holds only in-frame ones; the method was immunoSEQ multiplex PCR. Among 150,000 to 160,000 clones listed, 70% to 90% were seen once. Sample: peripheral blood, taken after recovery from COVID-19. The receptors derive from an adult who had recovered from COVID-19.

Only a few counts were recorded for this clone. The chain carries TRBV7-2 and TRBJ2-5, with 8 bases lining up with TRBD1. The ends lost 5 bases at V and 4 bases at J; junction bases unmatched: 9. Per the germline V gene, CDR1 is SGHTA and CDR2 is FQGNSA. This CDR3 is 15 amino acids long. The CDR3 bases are TGTGCCAGCAGCAACCAGGGGGCGCGAGGAGAGACCCAGTACTTC. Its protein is CASSNQGARGETQYF.

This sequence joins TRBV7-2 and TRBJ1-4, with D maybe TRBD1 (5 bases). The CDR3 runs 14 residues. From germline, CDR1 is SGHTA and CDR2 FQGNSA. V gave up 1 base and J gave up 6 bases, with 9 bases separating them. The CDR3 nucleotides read TGTGCCAGCAGCTTAGGAGGAGGGGATGAAAAACTGTTTTTT. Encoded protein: CASSLGGGDEKLFF.

CDR3 region: CASSTGGHQPQHF. As DNA, the CDR3 is TGTGCCAGCAGTACAGGGGGCCATCAGCCCCAGCATTTT. The V and J genes are TRBV6-5 and TRBJ1-5; TRBD1 matches 9 bases. The J segment lost 5 bases and the V segment lost 5 bases, leaving 1 base of the junction unmatched. Germline-derived CDR1 and CDR2 are MNHEY and SVGAGI. The CDR3 is made up of 13 amino acids.

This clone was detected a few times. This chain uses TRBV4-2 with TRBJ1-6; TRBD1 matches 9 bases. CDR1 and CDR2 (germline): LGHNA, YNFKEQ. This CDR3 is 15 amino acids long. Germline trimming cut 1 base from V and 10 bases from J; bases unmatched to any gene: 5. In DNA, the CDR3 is TGTGCCAGCAGCCAAGGGGGACAGGGTGGCTCACCCCTCCACTTT. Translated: CASSQGGQGGSPLHF.

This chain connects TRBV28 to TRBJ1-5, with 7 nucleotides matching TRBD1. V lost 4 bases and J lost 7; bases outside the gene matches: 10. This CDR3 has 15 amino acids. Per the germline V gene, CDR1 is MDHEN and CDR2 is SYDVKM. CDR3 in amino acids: CASSSGQSPGQPQHF. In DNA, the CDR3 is TGTGCCAGCAGTTCGGGACAGAGTCCTGGACAGCCCCAGCATTTT.

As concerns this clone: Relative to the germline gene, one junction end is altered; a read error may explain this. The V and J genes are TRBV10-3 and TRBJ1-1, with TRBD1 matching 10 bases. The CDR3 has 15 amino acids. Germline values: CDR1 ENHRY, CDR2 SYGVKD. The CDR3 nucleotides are TGTGCCATCAGTGAGTCGGGACAGGGGAACTCTGAAGCTTTCTTT. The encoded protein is CAISESGQGNSEAFF.